This TCR beta chain was recovered during a study of T cell responses to AZD1222 COVID-19 vaccine. Study observations and caveats: Females made up more of the donors, who were largely white British, and clonal diversity may have come out too low. Seropositivity was recorded at baseline in only a handful of AZD1222 recipients. Vaccine-related CD4 TCRs covered spike, predominating at 160-218 and 743-854.

The table came from immunoSEQ multiplex PCR; TCRdb's copy has only in-frame clones and leaves some out. This sample yields about 110,000 clones, of which 70% to 90% are seen a single time; around 4.5% belongs to the top ten. A note on this clone: As yet, its antigen is unknown.

The CDR3 extends over 15 amino acids. Germline trimming cut 6 bases from V and 5 bases from J; bases unmatched to any gene: 5. CDR1 is LNHDA and CDR2 is SQIVND in the germline V gene (reference sequence). This clonotype originated in an adult who received the AZD1222 COVID-19 vaccine. The chain employs TRBV19 and TRBJ1-6; the match to TRBD1 covers 9 bases. Source: peripheral blood, taken 28 days after the second AZD1222 dose. The CDR3 loop reads CASSEQGADNSPLHF. CDR3 DNA sequence: TGTGCCAGTAGCGAACAGGGGGCAGATAATTCACCCCTCCACTTT.